This TCR beta chain stems from a study of blood T cell repertoires in COVID-19. Whole-study context: Sites across the United States, Italy and Spain contributed samples from acute and convalescent COVID-19. T cells, B-cell-depleted T cells, or PBMCs provided the cDNA or gDNA that served as material.

Original methodology: The authors estimated nucleated cell counts from reference gene primer amplification. Sequencing used immunoSEQ multiplex PCR; TCRdb keeps in-frame clones, though not all of them. That table gives V, J and clone size, and the DNA gave D and trimming. This table holds under 85,000 clones, about three quarters found once. The V gene end was trimmed by 8 bases and the J gene end by 7 bases; junction bases not matched to a gene: 12. CDR1 is MRHNA and CDR2 is SNTAGT in the germline V gene. The CDR3 length is 14 residues. The sample consisted of peripheral blood. This chain joins TRBV6-4 and TRBJ1-1; 8 positions agree with TRBD1. This clonotype was obtained from a woman of 80 years or more with active or convalescent COVID-19. CDR3 DNA: TGTGCCAGCTCCCGGGACAGGCTATCCCATGAAGCTTTCTTT. It codes for CASSRDRLSHEAFF.